This is a list of T cell receptor beta chains from one sample in a study of STAT3 mutations in large granular lymphocyte leukemia. The data were produced by immunoSEQ multiplex PCR, yet TCRdb's version contains in-frame clones alone and is incomplete. The sample shows about 39,000 clones, about 81% of them seen only once. Sequencing was performed on PBMCs. The receptors were sampled from a human donor with T large granular lymphocyte leukemia. Some clones in this sample may be carry-over from other donors' samples. Each CDR3 is given with its conserved first and last residue. The D gene is left open where the match is weak. Clone size is given for some rows only: seen once, a few or many times, or a class if the clone is expanded.

v_call: TRBV9
clone_size: NA
d_call: TRBD1
j_call: TRBJ2-7
cdr3_aa: CASSAHTGGAYEQYF
cdr3_nt: TGTGCCAGCAGCGCCCACACAGGGGGAGCATACGAGCAGTACTTC

v_call: TRBV19
clone_size: NA
d_call: NA
j_call: TRBJ1-2
cdr3_aa: CASSLTGTIYGYTF
cdr3_nt: TGTGCCAGTAGTTTAACCGGGACAATCTATGGCTACACCTTC

v_call: TRBV7-9
clone_size: NA
d_call: NA
j_call: TRBJ2-7
cdr3_aa: CASSLNSYEQYF
cdr3_nt: TGTGCCAGCAGCTTGAACAGCTACGAGCAGTACTTC

v_call: TRBV19
clone_size: once
d_call: TRBD1
j_call: TRBJ1-1
cdr3_aa: CASSIGQGNTEAFF
cdr3_nt: TGTGCCAGTAGTATAGGACAGGGGAACACTGAAGCTTTCTTT

v_call: TRBV7-9
clone_size: NA
d_call: NA
j_call: TRBJ2-5
cdr3_aa: CASSLEGVPETQYF
cdr3_nt: TGTGCCAGCAGCTTAGAAGGGGTCCCAGAGACCCAGTACTTC

v_call: TRBV5-8
clone_size: NA
d_call: NA
j_call: TRBJ2-3
cdr3_aa: CASSLSLTDTQYF
cdr3_nt: TGTGCCAGCAGCCTCAGTCTCACAGATACGCAGTATTTT

v_call: TRBV6-4
clone_size: NA
d_call: NA
j_call: TRBJ2-1
cdr3_aa: CASSEGIGSYNEQFF
cdr3_nt: TGTGCCAGCAGTGAAGGAATAGGATCCTACAATGAGCAGTTCTTC

v_call: TRBV11-2
clone_size: NA
d_call: TRBD1
j_call: TRBJ2-7
cdr3_aa: CASSLDAGTGYEQYF
cdr3_nt: TGTGCCAGCAGCTTAGATGCCGGGACAGGCTACGAGCAGTACTTC

v_call: TRBV5-1
clone_size: NA
d_call: NA
j_call: TRBJ1-5
cdr3_aa: CASSLAEDQPQHF
cdr3_nt: TGCGCCAGCAGCCTCGCGGAAGATCAGCCCCAGCATTTT

v_call: TRBV5-4
clone_size: NA
d_call: NA
j_call: TRBJ2-3
cdr3_aa: CASSLEVSTDTQYF
cdr3_nt: TGTGCCAGCAGCTTGGAGGTTAGCACAGATACGCAGTATTTT

v_call: TRBV15
clone_size: NA
d_call: NA
j_call: TRBJ1-1
cdr3_aa: CATSRDPQTEAFF
cdr3_nt: TGTGCCACCAGCAGAGATCCCCAGACGGAAGCTTTCTTT

v_call: TRBV18
clone_size: NA
d_call: NA
j_call: TRBJ2-3
cdr3_aa: CASSPSDSSDTQYF
cdr3_nt: TGTGCCAGCTCACCTTCGGACTCTTCAGATACGCAGTATTTT

v_call: TRBV6-6
clone_size: NA
d_call: NA
j_call: TRBJ2-1
cdr3_aa: CASSYSGSRYNEQFF
cdr3_nt: TGTGCCAGCAGTTACTCGGGTAGCCGCTACAATGAGCAGTTCTTC

v_call: TRBV10-3
clone_size: NA
d_call: NA
j_call: TRBJ2-2
cdr3_aa: CAISEDRNTGELFF
cdr3_nt: TGTGCCATCAGTGAGGACAGGAACACCGGGGAGCTGTTTTTT

v_call: TRBV6-6
clone_size: NA
d_call: TRBD1
j_call: TRBJ1-1
cdr3_aa: CASSETGKNTEAFF
cdr3_nt: TGTGCCAGCAGCGAGACAGGGAAGAACACTGAAGCTTTCTTT

v_call: TRBV6-5
clone_size: once
d_call: TRBD1
j_call: TRBJ1-2
cdr3_aa: CASRGQSNYGYTF
cdr3_nt: TGTGCCAGCAGGGGACAGTCCAACTATGGCTACACCTTC

v_call: TRBV27
clone_size: NA
d_call: TRBD2
j_call: TRBJ2-3
cdr3_aa: CASSFGGSGTQYF
cdr3_nt: TGTGCCAGCAGTTTCGGGGGGTCGGGTACGCAGTATTTT

v_call: TRBV18
clone_size: NA
d_call: NA
j_call: TRBJ1-1
cdr3_aa: CASSPQSGWDTEAFF
cdr3_nt: TGTGCCAGCTCACCACAATCTGGGTGGGACACTGAAGCTTTCTTT

v_call: TRBV6-5
clone_size: NA
d_call: NA
j_call: TRBJ1-1
cdr3_aa: CASIHAGEAFF
cdr3_nt: TGTGCCAGCATCCACGCGGGGGAAGCTTTCTTT

v_call: TRBV6-1
clone_size: NA
d_call: NA
j_call: TRBJ1-1
cdr3_aa: CASKGATVNTEAFF
cdr3_nt: TGTGCCAGCAAGGGCGCCACGGTGAACACTGAAGCTTTCTTT

v_call: TRBV14
clone_size: once
d_call: NA
j_call: TRBJ2-1
cdr3_aa: CASSQDEVWGDYNEQFF
cdr3_nt: TGTGCCAGCAGCCAAGATGAGGTGTGGGGCGACTACAATGAGCAGTTCTTC

v_call: TRBV5-1
clone_size: NA
d_call: NA
j_call: TRBJ1-3
cdr3_aa: CASSLGGTPGNTIYF
cdr3_nt: TGCGCCAGCAGCTTGGGCGGGACTCCTGGAAACACCATATATTTT

v_call: TRBV7-2
clone_size: once
d_call: NA
j_call: TRBJ2-6
cdr3_aa: CASSEGRFSGANVLTF
cdr3_nt: TGTGCCAGCAGTGAAGGACGGTTCTCTGGGGCCAACGTCCTGACTTTC

v_call: TRBV29-1
clone_size: NA
d_call: TRBD2
j_call: TRBJ2-2
cdr3_aa: CSVGSGGTTGELFF
cdr3_nt: TGCAGCGTTGGTAGCGGGGGAACCACCGGGGAGCTGTTTTTT

v_call: TRBV5-6
clone_size: NA
d_call: TRBD1
j_call: TRBJ1-2
cdr3_aa: CASSWPGGGEGYTF
cdr3_nt: TGTGCCAGCAGCTGGCCAGGGGGAGGGGAGGGCTACACCTTC

v_call: TRBV7-2
clone_size: NA
d_call: NA
j_call: TRBJ1-5
cdr3_aa: CASSYGMSTNQPQHF
cdr3_nt: TGTGCCAGCAGCTATGGTATGAGTACCAATCAGCCCCAGCATTTT

v_call: TRBV27
clone_size: NA
d_call: TRBD1
j_call: TRBJ2-2
cdr3_aa: CASSLHGQGTNTGELFF
cdr3_nt: TGTGCCAGCAGTTTGCATGGACAGGGAACGAACACCGGGGAGCTGTTTTTT

v_call: TRBV9
clone_size: NA
d_call: TRBD2
j_call: TRBJ2-1
cdr3_aa: CASSVVAGGYNEQFF
cdr3_nt: TGTGCCAGCAGCGTAGTGGCGGGGGGCTACAATGAGCAGTTCTTC

v_call: TRBV5-4
clone_size: NA
d_call: TRBD1
j_call: TRBJ2-7
cdr3_aa: CASSQGDRGFEQYF
cdr3_nt: TGTGCCAGCAGCCAGGGGGACAGGGGGTTCGAGCAGTACTTC

v_call: TRBV7-8
clone_size: NA
d_call: NA
j_call: TRBJ2-5
cdr3_aa: CASSSGWGEQETQYF
cdr3_nt: TGTGCCAGCAGCTCCGGGTGGGGAGAACAAGAGACCCAGTACTTC

v_call: TRBV7-2
clone_size: NA
d_call: NA
j_call: TRBJ1-5
cdr3_aa: CASSLVRGSSHQPQHF
cdr3_nt: TGTGCCAGCAGCCTCGTCCGAGGGAGTTCCCATCAGCCCCAGCATTTT

v_call: TRBV7-2
clone_size: NA
d_call: TRBD1
j_call: TRBJ1-6
cdr3_aa: CASSYRQGLNSPLHF
cdr3_nt: TGTGCCAGCAGCTATCGACAGGGTTTAAACTCACCCCTCCACTTT